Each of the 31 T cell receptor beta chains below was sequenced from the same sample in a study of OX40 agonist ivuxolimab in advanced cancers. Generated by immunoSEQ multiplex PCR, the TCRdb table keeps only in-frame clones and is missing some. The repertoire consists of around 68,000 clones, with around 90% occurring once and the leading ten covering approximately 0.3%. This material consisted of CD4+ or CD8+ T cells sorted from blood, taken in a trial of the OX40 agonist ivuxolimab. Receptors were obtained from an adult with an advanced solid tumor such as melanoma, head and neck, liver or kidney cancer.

CDR3 in amino acids: CASSLGTSGNTDTQYF. The CDR3 region has the DNA TGTGCCAGCAGCTTAGGGACTAGCGGAAACACAGATACGCAGTATTTT. The rearrangement links TRBV7-9 to TRBJ2-3; 10 bases fit TRBD2. Germline V CDR1 and CDR2: SEHNR, FQNEAQ (reference sequence). J was trimmed by 2 bases and V by 1 base; bases with no gene match: 3. This CDR3 spans 16 amino acids.

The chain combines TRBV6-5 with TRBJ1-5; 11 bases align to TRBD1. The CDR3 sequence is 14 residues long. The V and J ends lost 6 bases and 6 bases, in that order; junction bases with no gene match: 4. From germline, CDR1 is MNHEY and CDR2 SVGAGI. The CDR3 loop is CASRHGTGGQPQHF. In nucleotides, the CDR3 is TGTGCCAGCAGACACGGGACAGGGGGTCAGCCCCAGCATTTT.

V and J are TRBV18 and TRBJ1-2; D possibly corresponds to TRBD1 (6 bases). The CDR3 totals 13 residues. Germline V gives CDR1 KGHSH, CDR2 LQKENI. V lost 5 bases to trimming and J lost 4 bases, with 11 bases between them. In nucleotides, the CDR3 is TGTGCCAGCTCAACAGGACAGCCCTATGGCTACACCTTC. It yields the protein CASSTGQPYGYTF.

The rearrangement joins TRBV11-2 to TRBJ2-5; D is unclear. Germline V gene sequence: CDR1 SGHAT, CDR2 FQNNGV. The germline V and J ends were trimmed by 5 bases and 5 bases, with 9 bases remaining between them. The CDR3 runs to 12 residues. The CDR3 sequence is CASSVGRETQYF. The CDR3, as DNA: TGTGCCAGCAGCGTTGGGCGGGAGACCCAGTACTTC.

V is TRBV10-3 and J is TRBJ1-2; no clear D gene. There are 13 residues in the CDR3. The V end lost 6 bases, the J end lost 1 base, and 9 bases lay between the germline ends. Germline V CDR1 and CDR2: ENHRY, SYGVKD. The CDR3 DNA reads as TGTGCCATCAGCCCTACTGATAACTATGGCTACACCTTC. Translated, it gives CAISPTDNYGYTF.

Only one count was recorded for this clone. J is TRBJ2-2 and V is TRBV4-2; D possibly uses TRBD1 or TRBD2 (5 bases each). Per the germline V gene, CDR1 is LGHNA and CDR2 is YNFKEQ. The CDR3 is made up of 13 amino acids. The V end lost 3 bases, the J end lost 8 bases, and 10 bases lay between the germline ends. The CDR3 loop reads CASSQGVPGELFF. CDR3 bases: TGTGCCAGCAGCCAGGGGGTACCGGGGGAGCTGTTTTTT.

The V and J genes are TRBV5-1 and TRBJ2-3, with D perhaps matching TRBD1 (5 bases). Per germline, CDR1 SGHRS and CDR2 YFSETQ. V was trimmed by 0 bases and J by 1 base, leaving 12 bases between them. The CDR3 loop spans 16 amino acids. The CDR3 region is CASSLVDSLGTDTQYF. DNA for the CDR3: TGCGCCAGCAGCTTGGTAGACAGCTTGGGCACAGATACGCAGTATTTT. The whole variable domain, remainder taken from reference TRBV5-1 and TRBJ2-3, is KAGVTQTPRYLIKTRGQQVTLSCSPISGHRSVSWYQQTPGQGLQFLFEYFSETQRNKGNFPGRFSGRQFSNSRSEMNVSTLELGDSALYLCASSLVDSLGTDTQYFGPGTRLTVL.

The chain's CDR3 is CASWDHLAGHNEQFF. The DNA of the CDR3 is TGTGCCAGCTGGGACCACCTAGCGGGACACAATGAGCAGTTCTTC. This chain uses TRBV28 with TRBJ2-1; 9 bases match TRBD2. V shed 8 bases and J 5 bases; nucleotides not matched to a gene: 10. Germline V gene sequence: CDR1 MDHEN, CDR2 SYDVKM. The CDR3 is made up of 15 amino acids.

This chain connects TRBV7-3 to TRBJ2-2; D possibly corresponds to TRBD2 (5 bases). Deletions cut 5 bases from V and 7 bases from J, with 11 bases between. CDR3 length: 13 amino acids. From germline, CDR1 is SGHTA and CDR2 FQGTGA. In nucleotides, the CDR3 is TGTGCCAGCAGCCTGAGACGGGGCGGGGAGCTGTTTTTT. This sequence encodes CASSLRRGGELFF.

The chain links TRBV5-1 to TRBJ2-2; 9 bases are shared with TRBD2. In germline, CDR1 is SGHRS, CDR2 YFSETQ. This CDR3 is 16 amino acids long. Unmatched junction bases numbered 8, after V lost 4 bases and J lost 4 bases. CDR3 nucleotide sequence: TGCGCCAGCAGCCTAATAGCGGGAGAAGGCACCGGGGAGCTGTTTTTT. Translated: CASSLIAGEGTGELFF.

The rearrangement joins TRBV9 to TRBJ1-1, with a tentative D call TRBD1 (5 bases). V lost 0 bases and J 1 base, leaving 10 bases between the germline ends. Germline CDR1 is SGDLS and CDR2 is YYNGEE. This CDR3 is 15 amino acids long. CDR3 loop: CASSVEGRANTEAFF. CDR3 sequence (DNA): TGTGCCAGCAGCGTAGAGGGCAGGGCGAACACTGAAGCTTTCTTT.

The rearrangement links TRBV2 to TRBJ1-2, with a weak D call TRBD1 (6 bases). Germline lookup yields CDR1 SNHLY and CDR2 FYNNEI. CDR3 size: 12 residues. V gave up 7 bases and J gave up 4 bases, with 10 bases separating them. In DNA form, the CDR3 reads TGTGCCAGCAATTTCAGGGGCTATGGCTACACCTTC. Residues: CASNFRGYGYTF.

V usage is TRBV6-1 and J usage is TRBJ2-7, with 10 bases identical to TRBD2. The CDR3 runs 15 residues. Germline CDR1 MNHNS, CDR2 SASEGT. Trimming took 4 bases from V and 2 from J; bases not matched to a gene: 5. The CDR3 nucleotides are TGTGCCAGCAGTGTAGGAGCGGGAGGGACCTACGAGCAGTACTTC. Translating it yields CASSVGAGGTYEQYF.

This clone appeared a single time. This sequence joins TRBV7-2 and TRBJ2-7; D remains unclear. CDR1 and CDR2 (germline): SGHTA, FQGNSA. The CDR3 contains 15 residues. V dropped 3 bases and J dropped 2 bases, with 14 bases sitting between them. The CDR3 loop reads CASSLGTALAYEQYF. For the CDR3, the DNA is TGTGCCAGCAGCTTGGGTACGGCGTTGGCCTACGAGCAGTACTTC.

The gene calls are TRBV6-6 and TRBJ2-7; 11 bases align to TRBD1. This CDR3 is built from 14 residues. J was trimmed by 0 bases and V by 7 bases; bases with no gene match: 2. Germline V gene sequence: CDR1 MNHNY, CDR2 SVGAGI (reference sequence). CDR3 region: CASIGTGGSYEQYF. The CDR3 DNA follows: TGTGCCAGCATCGGGACAGGGGGCTCCTACGAGCAGTACTTC.

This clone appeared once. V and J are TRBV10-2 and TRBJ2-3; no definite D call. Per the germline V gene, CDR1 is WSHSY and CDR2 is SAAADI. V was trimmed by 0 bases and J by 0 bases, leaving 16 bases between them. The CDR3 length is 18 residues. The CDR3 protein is CASSESNLGKLSTDTQYF. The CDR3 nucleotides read TGCGCCAGCAGTGAGTCGAATCTTGGGAAGTTGAGCACAGATACGCAGTATTTT.

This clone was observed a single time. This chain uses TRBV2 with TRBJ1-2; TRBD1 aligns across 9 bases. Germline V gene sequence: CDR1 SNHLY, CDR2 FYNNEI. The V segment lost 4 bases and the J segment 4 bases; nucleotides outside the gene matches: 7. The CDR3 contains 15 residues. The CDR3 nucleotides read TGTGCCAGCAGTGGGGACAGGGTTGAAGGCTATGGCTACACCTTC. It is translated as CASSGDRVEGYGYTF.

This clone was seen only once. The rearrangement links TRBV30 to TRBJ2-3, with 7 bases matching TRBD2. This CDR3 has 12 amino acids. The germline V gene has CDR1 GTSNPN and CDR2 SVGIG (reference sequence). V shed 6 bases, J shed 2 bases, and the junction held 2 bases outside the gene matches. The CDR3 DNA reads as TGTGCCTGTAGCGGGTCCACAGATACGCAGTATTTT. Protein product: CACSGSTDTQYF.

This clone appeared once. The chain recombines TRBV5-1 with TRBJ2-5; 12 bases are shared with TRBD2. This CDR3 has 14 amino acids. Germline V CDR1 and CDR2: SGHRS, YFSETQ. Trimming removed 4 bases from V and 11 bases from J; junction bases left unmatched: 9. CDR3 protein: CASSVETSGSVQYF. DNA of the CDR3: TGCGCCAGCAGCGTGGAGACTAGCGGGAGTGTGCAGTACTTC. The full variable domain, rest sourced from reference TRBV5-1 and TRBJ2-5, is KAGVTQTPRYLIKTRGQQVTLSCSPISGHRSVSWYQQTPGQGLQFLFEYFSETQRNKGNFPGRFSGRQFSNSRSEMNVSTLELGDSALYLCASSVETSGSVQYFGPGTRLLVL.

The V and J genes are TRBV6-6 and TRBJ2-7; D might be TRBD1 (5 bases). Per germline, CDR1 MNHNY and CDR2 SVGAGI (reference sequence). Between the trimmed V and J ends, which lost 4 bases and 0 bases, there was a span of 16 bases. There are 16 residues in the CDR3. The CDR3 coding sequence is TGTGCCAGCAGTTTAACGCCAGGGTTTACCTCCTACGAGCAGTACTTC. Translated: CASSLTPGFTSYEQYF.

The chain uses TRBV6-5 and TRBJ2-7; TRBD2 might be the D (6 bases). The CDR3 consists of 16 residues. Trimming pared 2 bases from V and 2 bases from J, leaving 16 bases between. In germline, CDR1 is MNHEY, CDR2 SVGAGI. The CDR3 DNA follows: TGTGCCAGCAGTTACGACCGACTAGGGACCCCCTACGAGCAGTACTTC. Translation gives CASSYDRLGTPYEQYF.

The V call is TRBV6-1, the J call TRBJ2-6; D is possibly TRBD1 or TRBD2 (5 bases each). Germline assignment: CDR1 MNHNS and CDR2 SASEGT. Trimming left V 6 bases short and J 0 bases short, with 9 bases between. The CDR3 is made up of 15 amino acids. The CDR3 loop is CASRGRFSGANVLTF. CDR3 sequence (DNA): TGTGCCAGCAGGGGACGGTTCTCTGGGGCCAACGTCCTGACTTTC.

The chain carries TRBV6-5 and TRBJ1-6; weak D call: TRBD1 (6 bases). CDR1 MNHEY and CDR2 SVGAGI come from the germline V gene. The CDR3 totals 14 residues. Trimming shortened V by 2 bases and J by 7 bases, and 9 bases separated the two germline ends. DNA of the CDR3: TGTGCCAGCAGTTACCGGGGGGGCAATTCACCCCTCCACTTT. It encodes CASSYRGGNSPLHF.

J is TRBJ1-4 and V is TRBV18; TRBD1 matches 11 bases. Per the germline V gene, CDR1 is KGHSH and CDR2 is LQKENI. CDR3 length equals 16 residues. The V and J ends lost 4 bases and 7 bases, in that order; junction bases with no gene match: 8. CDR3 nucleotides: TGTGCCAGCTCACTCAGCCGGGGGACAGGGGGTGAAAAACTGTTTTTT. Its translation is CASSLSRGTGGEKLFF.

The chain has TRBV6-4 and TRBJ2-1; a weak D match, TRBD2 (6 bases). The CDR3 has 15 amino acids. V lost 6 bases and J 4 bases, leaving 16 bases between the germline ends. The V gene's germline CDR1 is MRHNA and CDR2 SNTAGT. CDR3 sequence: CASSESRDSYNEQFF. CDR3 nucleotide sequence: TGTGCCAGCAGCGAGTCCCGGGACTCTTACAATGAGCAGTTCTTC.

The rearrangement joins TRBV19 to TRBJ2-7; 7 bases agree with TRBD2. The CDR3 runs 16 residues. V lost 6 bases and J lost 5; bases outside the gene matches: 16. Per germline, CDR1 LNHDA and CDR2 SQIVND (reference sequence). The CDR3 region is CASSHLPGLRSDEQYF. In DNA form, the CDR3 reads TGTGCCAGTAGCCACCTCCCGGGACTAAGAAGCGACGAGCAGTACTTC.

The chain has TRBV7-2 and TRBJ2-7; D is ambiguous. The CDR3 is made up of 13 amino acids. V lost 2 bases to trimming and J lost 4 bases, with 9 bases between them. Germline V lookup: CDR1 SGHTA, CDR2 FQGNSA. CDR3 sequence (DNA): TGTGCCAGCAGCTTAATACAGTCGTACGAGCAGTACTTC. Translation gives CASSLIQSYEQYF.

The CDR3 loop is CAVRQRASNTGELFF. DNA for the CDR3: TGTGCGGTAAGGCAGCGGGCTTCGAACACCGGGGAGCTGTTTTTT. The chain employs TRBV2 and TRBJ2-2, with D maybe TRBD2 (6 bases). CDR3 size: 15 residues. Looked up from germline, CDR1 is SNHLY and CDR2 is FYNNEI.

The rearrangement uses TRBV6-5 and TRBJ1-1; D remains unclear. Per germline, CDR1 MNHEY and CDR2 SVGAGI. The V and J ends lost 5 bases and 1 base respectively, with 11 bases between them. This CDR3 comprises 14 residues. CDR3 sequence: CASSRGAGNTEAFF. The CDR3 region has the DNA TGTGCCAGCAGTCGGGGTGCGGGGAACACTGAAGCTTTCTTT.

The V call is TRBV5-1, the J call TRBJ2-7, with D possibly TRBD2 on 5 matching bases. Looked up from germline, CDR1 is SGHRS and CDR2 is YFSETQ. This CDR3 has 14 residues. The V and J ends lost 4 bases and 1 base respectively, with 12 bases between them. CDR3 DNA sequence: TGCGCCAGCAGCCCGGAGGCGGAGTCCTACGAGCAGTACTTC. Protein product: CASSPEAESYEQYF.

The DNA of the CDR3 is TGTGCCAGCAGGCCGGGACAGGGAGCTGGCTACACCTTC. It encodes CASRPGQGAGYTF. This chain connects TRBV2 to TRBJ1-2; 9 nucleotides line up with TRBD1. CDR3 length equals 13 residues. Per germline, CDR1 SNHLY and CDR2 FYNNEI. Trimming took 6 bases from V and 7 from J; bases not matched to a gene: 6.